This T cell receptor (beta chain) is drawn from a study of neoadjuvant anti-PD-1 for oral cavity cancer (dated by TCRdb to the early 2020s). A note on the overall study: Before curative-intent surgical resection, most patients were given three to four biweekly doses of nivolumab at 3 mg/kg. For patients who did not progress, a fourth nivolumab dose was given around day 43, followed by definitive surgical resection on days 50-56. Under RECIST 1.1, patients with complete response, partial response or stable disease were classed as responders, and patients with progression were classed as non-responders. The parent correlative cohort had roughly 12 patients and a response rate of about 31%. Overall study results and their limits: Only three patients per response group were included in the TCR analyses, and the authors called for validation in larger cohorts. After neoadjuvant nivolumab, T cell clonality (Gini index) in PBMCs was significantly higher in non-responders than in responders. Higher pretreatment blood Treg/Th17 ratios correlated with both higher pretreatment blood TCRbeta clonality and lower post-treatment tumor TCRbeta clonality.

PBMC libraries used mostly 480 ng of input genomic DNA for deep sequencing, with six replicates per sample. Following the manufacturer's instructions, the team built TCRbeta libraries using the immunoSEQ hsTCRbeta kit. The completed libraries were mixed into a single pool at 3 nM, then sequenced with an Illumina NovaSeq 6000 S4 flow cell. The paper's data handling went like this. The immunoSEQ Analyzer handled quality control and preprocessing of the raw data. The analysis was restricted to productive rearrangements, with each unique CDR3 amino acid sequence defining a clonotype. Repertoire clonality was estimated as the Gini-Simpson index, which was computed with the R package tcR. Gini indices were compared with Student's t test, and associations with tumor size change were assessed by Pearson correlation. Sourced from immuneACCESS, this table was stored by TCRdb with only in-frame sequences that have V and J called. A share of the clones is absent; for the studies checked, an unresolved V gene accounts for under half, and the remainder has no known explanation. That table furnishes V, J and clone size, whereas the DNA furnished D and trimming. The sample has about 14,000 clones on record, roughly three fifths of them singletons. Together, the top ten hold around 2.4% of the sample.

The time point label corresponds to: before neoadjuvant nivolumab. Patients had been newly diagnosed with stage II-IVA oral cavity squamous cell carcinoma, and no prior systemic or radiation treatment had been given to the patients. The cohort was composed of patients with HPV-negative, locally advanced oral cavity squamous cell carcinoma. Peripheral blood mononuclear cells were analyzed directly, without maintenance or expansion in culture. The samples were obtained from a longitudinal correlative study of a single-arm phase II trial testing neoadjuvant nivolumab in oral cavity squamous cell carcinoma. Subject-matched pre- and post-treatment PBMCs and tumors from three responders and three non-responders underwent genomic DNA-based TCRbeta sequencing. Peripheral blood mononuclear cells were collected before nivolumab treatment and were collected again after treatment, at the time of surgery. Genomic DNA was isolated from PBMCs using the Maxwell RSC DNA from Cells kit.

Taken from cysteine to phenylalanine, the CDR3 has 16 residues. The entry retains the CDR3 DNA only, 48 bases that are in frame from base 1. Per the germline V gene, SGHTA is the CDR1 and FQGNSA is the CDR2. Deletion took 5 bases off V and 4 bases off J, with a span of 18 bases between the germline ends. Concerning this clone: Which antigen it targets is not known. Base qualities were left out, and no much larger clone turns up one base away.

Recombination connected TRBV7-2 to TRBJ1-3; D gene: possibly TRBD1, on 6 matching bases. This receptor was taken from a person aged 35-79 years with oral cavity squamous cell carcinoma. Specimen: PBMCs, collected before nivolumab (anti-PD-1) treatment. The DNA sequence is TGTGCCAGCAGCCCCTTGCCGGGGGCTGTAGGAAACACCATATATTTT. Its translation is CASSPLPGAVGNTIYF.